This TCR beta chain was identified in a study of shared clonotypes between healthy human individuals. CDR3 length: 14 amino acids. The ends were cut back, 4 bases at V and 2 bases at J, with 12 bases in the middle. The V gene's germline CDR1 is SGHVS and CDR2 FQNEAQ. Clones were sequenced by immunoSEQ multiplex PCR, and TCRdb holds only the in-frame ones, with some missing. The sample shows a few million clones, 85% to 95% of them seen only once. This receptor was taken from a man between 18 and 35 years old in good health. The rearrangement joins TRBV7-8 to TRBJ2-7, with D unresolved. Sequencing was done on a sample of naive CD4+ T cells sorted from blood. Subset noted: CD45RA+ positively selected. In DNA, the CDR3 is TGTGCCAGCAGCTCGGACGTAGGAACCTACGAGCAGTACTTC. Amino acid sequence: CASSSDVGTYEQYF.